These 5 T cell receptor beta chains came from one sample sequenced in a study of tumor and adjacent non-tumor tissue in lung cancer. TCRbeta libraries were built with three rounds of nested PCR, modified from ARM-PCR. TCRdb ran MiXCR on the multiplex PCR reads and lists one entry per CDR3 protein. Seen here are over 110,000 distinct CDR3 sequences, around 65% observed once, and the top ten hold 15% to 20%. The template was RNA from unsorted bulk tissue. Sequencing was performed on lung tumor tissue. These TCRs come from a man in his fifties or sixties with small cell lung cancer.

In this sample, this clonotype turned up many times. The V and J genes are TRBV6-2 or TRBV6-3 and TRBJ2-1; 11 bases line up with TRBD1. Trimming took 7 bases from V and 7 from J; bases not matched to a gene: 6. In germline, CDR1 is MNHEY, CDR2 SVGEGT. The CDR3 covers 14 residues. CDR3 in DNA: TGTGCCAGCACCCTGGACAGGGGGCTGAATGAGCAGTTCTTC. As protein: CASTLDRGLNEQFF.

In regard to this clonotype: The junction does not match germline at one end; this may be a read error. The chain is built from TRBV11-2 and TRBJ2-2; D possibly corresponds to TRBD2 (6 bases). The CDR3 consists of 15 residues. Germline loops: CDR1 SGHAT, CDR2 FQNNGV. CDR3 region: CAGSLTPGPGGELFF. The DNA for the CDR3 is TGTGCCGGCAGCTTAACGCCGGGGCCTGGCGGGGAGCTGTTCTTT.

The genes are TRBV11-1 and TRBJ2-7; D might be TRBD1 or TRBD2, each matching 5 bases. Germline assignment: CDR1 SGHAT and CDR2 FQDESV (reference sequence). The CDR3 covers 14 residues. Trimming took 3 bases from V and 12 from J, leaving 21 bases between them. The CDR3 DNA is TGTGCCAGCAGCTTTAGGGGACCCTCCTACGAACCGTACTTC. Amino acids: CASSFRGPSYEPYF.

This clonotype was counted many times. This chain uses TRBV20-1 with TRBJ2-7, with 8 bases aligning to TRBD1. Losses at the gene ends were 0 bases for V and 5 bases for J; bases not matched to a gene: 12. CDR3 size: 16 residues. The germline gives CDR1 DFQATT, CDR2 SNEGSKA (reference sequence). CDR3 amino acids: CSARDRDRLITDEQYF. The CDR3 DNA reads as TGCAGTGCTAGAGATCGGGACAGGCTTATCACCGACGAGCAGTACTTC.

With respect to this clonotype: The junction and the germline gene differ at one end; a read error may be behind it. This chain links TRBV20-1 with TRBJ2-3; D is uncertain. Germline lookup yields CDR1 DFQATT and CDR2 SNEGSKA (reference sequence). The CDR3 spans 13 residues. Here the CDR3 reads CSVHPDGTDAQYF. Written as DNA, the CDR3 is TGCAGTGTTCACCCCGACGGCACAGATGCGCAGTACTTT.